Listed below are T cell receptor beta chains from one sample, sequenced in a study of blood T cell repertoires in COVID-19. Produced via immunoSEQ multiplex PCR; TCRdb's table is partial and in-frame only. The table has about 200,000 clones, about nine tenths seen once. The specimen sequenced was peripheral blood. The receptors shown here come from a man aged 25 to 40 who had recovered from COVID-19. Both conserved end residues are part of each CDR3. A D gene is named only where the DNA matches it firmly. Not every row has a clone size; where given, it reads once, few, many or a size class.

j_call	clone_size	d_call	v_call	cdr3_aa	cdr3_nt
TRBJ1-5	once	.	TRBV21-1	CASSKVTCRQVNQPQHF	TGTGCCAGCAGCAAAGTTACGTGTCGGCAGGTCAATCAGCCCCAGCATTTT
TRBJ1-1	once	.	TRBV6-6	CASSYRRGMNTEAFF	TGTGCCAGCAGTTACCGTCGGGGAATGAACACTGAAGCTTTCTTT
TRBJ2-5	.	TRBD2	TRBV19	CASSPRLAGGSWQTQYF	TGTGCCAGTAGTCCGCGACTAGCGGGGGGATCTTGGCAGACCCAGTACTTC
TRBJ1-1	few	.	TRBV30	CAWAQTRAPLLNTEAFF	TGTGCCTGGGCCCAAACGAGGGCCCCACTATTGAACACTGAAGCTTTCTTT
TRBJ1-2	once	.	TRBV5-1	CASSLDGLPGGKDGYTF	TGCGCCAGCAGCTTGGATGGGCTACCCGGGGGAAAGGATGGCTACACCTTC
TRBJ1-2	.	TRBD1	TRBV24-1	CATSDLTGTGGIYGYTF	TGTGCCACCAGTGATCTGACCGGGACAGGGGGCATCTATGGCTACACCTTC
TRBJ1-4	.	.	TRBV28	CASSSYRDPDEGNEKLFF	TGTGCCAGCAGTTCATACAGGGACCCGGACGAGGGTAATGAAAAACTGTTTTTT
TRBJ1-2	.	.	TRBV6-5	CASSYGLTEASTF	TGTGCCAGCAGTTATGGGCTGACAGAAGCTTCCACCTTC
TRBJ2-2	.	.	TRBV5-8	CASSLIQQAGELFF	TGTGCCAGCAGCTTGATACAACAGGCCGGGGAGCTGTTTTTT
TRBJ1-5	.	.	TRBV6-2/TRBV6-3	CASSYGGALNQPQHF	TGTGCCAGCAGTTATGGAGGGGCGTTGAATCAGCCCCAGCATTTT
TRBJ2-5	.	TRBD1	TRBV29-1	CSVHDRASGTQYF	TGCAGCGTTCACGACAGGGCCTCGGGGACCCAGTACTTC
TRBJ1-1	once	.	TRBV18	CASSRGGSTEAFF	TGTGCCAGCTCACGGGGGGGAAGTACTGAAGCTTTCTTT
TRBJ2-7	.	TRBD1	TRBV7-2	CASSWDRGDEQYF	TGTGCCAGCAGCTGGGACAGGGGGGACGAGCAGTACTTC
TRBJ1-2	.	.	TRBV6-5	CASSYSDSYGYTF	TGTGCCAGCAGTTATTCCGACAGCTATGGCTACACCTTC
TRBJ1-1	few	.	TRBV7-9	CASSLAYGRGFF	TGTGCCAGCAGCTTAGCGTACGGGAGGGGTTTCTTT
TRBJ1-2	.	.	TRBV5-4	CASSFGGIYGYTF	TGTGCCAGCAGCTTCGGAGGAATCTATGGCTACACCTTC
TRBJ2-2	.	TRBD2	TRBV18	CASSPTSGVNTGELFF	TGTGCCAGCTCACCAACTAGCGGGGTAAACACCGGGGAGCTGTTTTTT